The 5 T cell receptor beta chains below come from one sample, sequenced in a study of OX40 agonist ivuxolimab in advanced cancers. Generated by immunoSEQ multiplex PCR, the TCRdb table keeps only in-frame clones and is missing some. The sample carries 81,000 or so clones, 85% to 90% recorded once. Sample: CD4+ or CD8+ T cells sorted from blood, taken in a trial of the OX40 agonist ivuxolimab. The receptors here all came from an adult with an advanced solid tumor such as melanoma, head and neck, liver or kidney cancer.

The V gene is TRBV18, the J gene TRBJ2-2; no clear D. V was shortened by 5 bases and J by 3 bases, with 13 bases between the two germline ends. This CDR3 region has 15 residues. Germline CDR1 KGHSH, CDR2 LQKENI. The CDR3 sequence is CASSFEYGDTGELFF. The DNA of the CDR3 is TGTGCCAGCTCATTCGAGTATGGGGACACCGGGGAGCTGTTTTTT. The full variable domain, rest sourced from reference TRBV18 and TRBJ2-2, is NAGVMQNPRHLVRRRGQEARLRCSPMKGHSHVYWYRQLPEEGLKFMVYLQKENIIDESGMPKERFSAEFPKEGPSILRIQQVVRGDSAAYFCASSFEYGDTGELFFGEGSRLTVL.

The chain combines TRBV2 with TRBJ1-4, with D uncertain. The CDR3 consists of 15 residues. Germline lookup yields CDR1 SNHLY and CDR2 FYNNEI. The V end was cut by 5 bases, the J end by 4 bases, with 14 bases between. CDR3 in amino acids: CASSKPTAGNEKLFF. For the CDR3, the DNA is TGTGCCAGCAGTAAACCGACCGCGGGTAATGAAAAACTGTTTTTT.

The J gene is TRBJ2-5, the V gene TRBV4-1; perhaps TRBD2 as D (6 bases). CDR1 MGHRA and CDR2 YSYEKL come from the germline V gene. Trimming pared 2 bases from V and 4 bases from J, leaving 14 bases between. This CDR3 spans 15 amino acids. The CDR3 here is CASSQRDSERETQYF. CDR3 coding DNA: TGCGCCAGCAGCCAACGGGACTCCGAGCGAGAGACCCAGTACTTC.

The chain has TRBV15 and TRBJ2-5; D remains ambiguous. The CDR3 consists of 13 residues. Trimming cost V 8 bases and J 1 base, with 11 bases left between them. Germline V gene lookup returns CDR1 LNHNV and CDR2 YYDKDF (reference sequence). CDR3 sequence reads: CATSSWGQETQYF. The CDR3 coding sequence is TGTGCCACCTCTTCCTGGGGCCAAGAGACCCAGTACTTC.

The chain combines TRBV18 with TRBJ2-3; 7 bases match TRBD1. J lost 4 bases, V lost 2 bases, and 3 bases had no gene match. The CDR3 totals 14 residues. CDR1 is KGHSH and CDR2 is LQKENI in the germline V gene. The CDR3 nucleotides read TGTGCCAGCTCACCAGACGGGACAGCAGATACGCAGTATTTT. Protein: CASSPDGTADTQYF.